The clone carrying this T cell receptor beta chain was seen a handful of times. This entry belongs to a study of cytomegalovirus exposure and HLA in healthy donors. CDR1 SGHTA and CDR2 FQGNSA come from the germline V gene. This CDR3 contains 14 residues. The V gene lost 2 bases and the J gene lost 5 bases, with 10 bases spanning the gap. Method: immunoSEQ multiplex PCR; TCRdb's copy keeps in-frame clones and lacks some. The sample lists some 90,000 clones; more than 85% were seen once. The receptor was derived from a man aged 18 to 29 in good health and CMV-seropositive. The J gene is TRBJ2-1, the V gene TRBV7-2; D may be TRBD2 (6 bases). The sample consisted of PBMCs. CDR3: CASSLTGSDNEQFF. Written as DNA, the CDR3 is TGTGCCAGCAGCTTAACCGGGAGTGACAATGAGCAGTTCTTC.